This is a list of T cell receptor beta chains from one sample in a study of T cells in severe cutaneous drug reactions. TCRdb processed the single-cell sequencing reads anew with MiXCR; each CDR3 protein has one entry. The sample holds 1 distinct CDR3 sequence. The sequencing input was a single TRBV12-expressing cell sorted from a skin blister. The receptors shown here come from a human donor with a severe cutaneous drug reaction. Each CDR3 is given with its conserved first and last residue. D genes are given only for firm matches. Size is stated as how often the clone was seen (once, few, many) or a class if it is expanded.

once	TRBV7-9	.	TRBJ2-1	CASSLGGGEQFF	TGTGCCAGCAGCTTAGGAGGCGGAGAGCAGTTCTTC